The 20 T cell receptor beta chains below come from one sample, sequenced in a study of T cells in Graves' hyperthyroidism and ophthalmopathy. RNA transcripts gave rise to amplified TCR beta CDR3 regions. Using the HTBI primer set, a first-round RT-PCR was run on the TCR CDR3. TCRdb ran MiXCR on the multiplex PCR reads and lists one entry per CDR3 protein. Of under 450,000 distinct CDR3 sequences in the sample, 15% to 19% were seen once. Sequencing was performed on blood. The receptor source for this set is a woman aged 18-35 years with Graves' hyperthyroidism.

This clonotype has at least ten counts. The chain couples TRBV3-1 to TRBJ2-1; D ambiguous. V lost 0 bases, J lost 4 bases, and 7 bases lay in between. The CDR3 has 14 amino acids. Germline V lookup: CDR1 LGHDT, CDR2 YNNKEL (reference sequence). The DNA for the CDR3 is TGTGCCAGCAGCCAAGAGGTTAGTTACAATGAGCAGTTCTTC. Protein: CASSQEVSYNEQFF.

This clonotype occurred many times. V is TRBV12-3 or TRBV12-4 and J is TRBJ1-5, with 7 bases identical to TRBD1. The CDR3 has 14 amino acids. Trimming at V came to 3 bases and at J to 6 bases, leaving 5 bases not matched to a gene. The CDR3 here is CASSFSGGGQPQHF. CDR3 nucleotide sequence: TGTGCCAGCAGTTTTTCAGGGGGAGGTCAGCCCCAGCATTTT.

This clonotype came up a few times. This sequence joins TRBV18 and TRBJ1-3; D gene uncertain. Trimming took 2 bases from V and 0 from J, leaving 11 bases between them. CDR3 length: 16 amino acids. Per germline, CDR1 KGHSH and CDR2 LQKENI. In nucleotides, the CDR3 is TGTGCCAGCTCACCAATATCAGTTTTCTCTGGAAACACCATATATTTT. Its protein product is CASSPISVFSGNTIYF.

This clonotype was seen many times. The chain uses TRBV2 and TRBJ2-3; TRBD1 is a possible D gene (6 bases). V gave up 1 base and J gave up 2 bases, with 7 bases separating them. Germline lookup yields CDR1 SNHLY and CDR2 FYNNEI. The CDR3 is 14 residues long. The CDR3, as DNA: TGTGCCAGCAGTGAAGGGACAGTCACAGATACGCAGTATTTT. Translation gives CASSEGTVTDTQYF.

This clonotype was seen ten or more times. J is TRBJ2-1 and V is TRBV6-1; 9 nucleotides line up with TRBD1. V gave up 6 bases and J gave up 2 bases; unmatched junction bases: 5. CDR1 MNHNS and CDR2 SASEGT come from the germline V gene. This CDR3 contains 15 residues. For the CDR3, the DNA is TGTGCCAGCAGGGACAGGGGTTTCCCCTACAATGAGCAGTTCTTC. This codes for CASRDRGFPYNEQFF.

This clonotype was observed many times. This rearrangement joins TRBV6-1 to TRBJ2-3; TRBD2 matches at 14 bases. Looked up from germline, CDR1 is MNHNS and CDR2 is SASEGT. Losses at the gene ends were 5 bases for V and 6 bases for J; bases not matched to a gene: 10. The length of the CDR3 is 17 residues. The CDR3 loop reads CASSPRTSGRLGDTQYF. CDR3 DNA: TGTGCCAGCAGTCCTAGGACTAGCGGGAGGTTGGGGGATACGCAGTATTTT.

This clonotype was seen ten or more times. The V and J genes are TRBV2 and TRBJ2-1; D unresolved. The germline V gene has CDR1 SNHLY and CDR2 FYNNEI. This CDR3 is built from 13 residues. Trimming shortened V by 2 bases and J by 6 bases, and 8 bases separated the two germline ends. The DNA for the CDR3 is TGTGCCAGCAGTGAACAGAGGTTCAATGAGCAGTTCTTC. Amino acid sequence: CASSEQRFNEQFF.

This clonotype was counted many times. The chain has TRBV20-1 and TRBJ1-3; D is ambiguous. The length of the CDR3 is 11 residues. Germline CDR1 is DFQATT and CDR2 is SNEGSKA (reference sequence). For the CDR3, the DNA is TGCAGCGCCCCCTTGAGAAACACCATATATTTT. Protein sequence: CSAPLRNTIYF.

With respect to this clonotype: Just one base apart from a much larger clone, this may be a read error. The chain combines TRBV6-6 with TRBJ2-1; 9 bases agree with TRBD1. Trimming at V came to 4 bases and at J to 8 bases, leaving 9 bases not matched to a gene. Germline CDR1 MNHNY, CDR2 SVGAGI (reference sequence). The CDR3 is 15 residues long. CDR3 in DNA: TGTGCCAGCAGTTCCCGCGGACAGGGGACAGATGAGCAGTTCTTC. Protein: CASSSRGQGTDEQFF.

In its sample, this clonotype was seen a few times. The chain links TRBV11-3 to TRBJ1-1; D is ambiguous. V lost 1 base and J 5 bases, leaving 20 bases between the germline ends. Germline assignment: CDR1 SGHNT and CDR2 YENEEA. The CDR3 length is 17 residues. CDR3 sequence (DNA): TGTGCCAGCAGCTTAGCCGGACCTACACGGGTTAGGACTGAAGCTTTCTTT. This gives the protein CASSLAGPTRVRTEAFF.

This clonotype was seen repeatedly, ten times or more. V is TRBV6-1 and J is TRBJ2-2, with D possibly being TRBD2 (6 bases). This CDR3 contains 15 residues. V was trimmed by 2 bases and J by 5 bases, leaving 12 bases between them. Germline V gene data show CDR1 as MNHNS and CDR2 as SASEGT. Here the CDR3 reads CASSEFREETGELFF. The CDR3, as DNA: TGTGCCAGCAGTGAATTCAGGGAGGAGACCGGGGAGCTGTTTTTT.

This rearrangement joins TRBV4-2 to TRBJ2-7, with D maybe TRBD2 (5 bases). The germline CDR1 and CDR2 sequences are LGHNA and YNFKEQ. This CDR3 is 15 amino acids long. V lost 0 bases and J 6 bases, leaving 15 bases between the germline ends. CDR3 loop: CASSQDLALPGEQYF. The CDR3 DNA is TGTGCCAGCAGCCAAGATCTAGCCCTACCGGGCGAGCAGTACTTC.

The rearrangement joins TRBV5-1 to TRBJ2-1; 12 bases line up with TRBD2. CDR3 length: 16 amino acids. The germline V gene encodes CDR1 SGHRS and CDR2 YFSETQ. V gave up 2 bases and J gave up 9 bases; unmatched junction bases: 9. The CDR3 DNA reads TGCGCCAGCAGCTTCAAATCTAGCGGGAGGGGGGGTGAGCAGTTCTTC. Translation: CASSFKSSGRGGEQFF.

This clonotype was counted ten times or more. The rearrangement uses TRBV2 and TRBJ2-7; possible D gene TRBD2, 6 bases. The germline V gene encodes CDR1 SNHLY and CDR2 FYNNEI. The CDR3 is made up of 15 amino acids. V shed 3 bases and J shed 7 bases, with 19 bases lying between them. The CDR3 sequence: CASSEIGGGSGEQYF. CDR3 nucleotide sequence: TGTGCCAGCAGTGAGATTGGAGGAGGGTCAGGGGAGCAGTACTTC.

This clonotype was observed a few times. CDR3 bases: TGTGCCAGCACCCTTGGACAGGGACTCTATGGCTACACCTTC. As protein: CASTLGQGLYGYTF. V is TRBV12-3 or TRBV12-4 and J is TRBJ1-2, with 8 bases aligning to TRBD1. The CDR3 is 14 residues long. V lost 7 bases, J lost 4 bases, and 8 bases stayed unmatched.

This clonotype occurred many times. The CDR3 sequence: CASLDRGFTEAFF. For the CDR3, the DNA is TGTGCCAGCCTGGACAGGGGATTCACTGAAGCTTTCTTT. The chain combines TRBV11-3 with TRBJ1-1, with TRBD1 matching 9 bases. This CDR3 has 13 amino acids. V lost 8 bases, J lost 4 bases, and 5 bases stayed unmatched. Germline CDR1 and CDR2: SGHNT and YENEEA.

Ten or more counts support this clonotype. The chain couples TRBV7-9 to TRBJ2-1; unclear D gene. Trimming removed 3 bases from V and 4 bases from J, with 10 bases in between. The germline V gene has CDR1 SEHNR and CDR2 FQNEAQ (reference sequence). This CDR3 is 14 amino acids long. The CDR3, as DNA: TGTGCCAGCAGCTTGGGCGATTATTACAATGAGCAGTTCTTC. Amino acids: CASSLGDYYNEQFF.

In this sample, this clonotype turned up many times. The V and J genes are TRBV3-1 and TRBJ1-4, with D possibly matching TRBD1 (5 bases). CDR3 size: 18 residues. V was clipped by 0 bases and J by 0 bases, with 14 bases between them. Germline CDR1 and CDR2: LGHDT and YNNKEL (reference sequence). CDR3 bases: TGTGCCAGCAGCCAAGATCCTCCGAGGGGAGCAACTAATGAAAAACTGTTTTTT. Its translation is CASSQDPPRGATNEKLFF.

Ten or more counts support this clonotype. The chain recombines TRBV3-1 with TRBJ2-7; maybe TRBD2 (6 bases). Trimming shortened V by 6 bases and J by 5 bases, and 14 bases separated the two germline ends. Looked up from germline, CDR1 is LGHDT and CDR2 is YNNKEL (reference sequence). The CDR3 is made up of 13 amino acids. In nucleotides, the CDR3 is TGTGCCAGCAGTATGGGGAGGTATAACGAGCAGTACTTC. This codes for CASSMGRYNEQYF.

This clonotype has a count of ten or more. This chain uses TRBV7-9 with TRBJ2-1, with 8 nucleotides matching TRBD2. The CDR3 runs to 19 residues. The V gene's germline CDR1 is SEHNR and CDR2 FQNEAQ (reference sequence). The trim removed 7 bases at V and 6 bases at J, leaving 23 bases unmatched. This chain's CDR3 is CASILSAGLGGRPTNEQFF. CDR3 in DNA: TGTGCCAGCATTTTATCGGCCGGCTTGGGCGGGAGGCCTACCAATGAGCAGTTCTTC. Combining the CDR3 with reference TRBV7-9 and TRBJ2-1 gives the whole variable domain DTGVSQNPRHKITKRGQNVTFRCDPISEHNRLYWYRQTLGQGPEFLTYFQNEAQLEKSRLLSDRFSAERPKGSFSTLEIQRTEQGDSAMYLCASILSAGLGGRPTNEQFFGPGTRLTVL.